The present entry profiles one T cell receptor beta chain with its context. Antigen unknown. These data come from a study of identifying expanded T cells in peripheral blood. This CDR3 spans 16 amino acids. Germline V gene lookup returns CDR1 MDHEN and CDR2 SYDVKM. V was cut by 8 bases and J by 0 bases, with 19 bases left in between. Healthy donors had no documented immune events, such as infections, while sampled. Study-level results: Across healthy donors, higher total template counts meant significantly greater approximately two-week count variance.

TCRdb's copy holds only in-frame clones and misses some; the assay was immunoSEQ multiplex PCR. Here the sample spans about 110,000 clones, about 87% being singletons. V gene TRBV28 combines with J gene TRBJ1-1, with D maybe TRBD1 (5 bases). Sample: blood. The TCR originated in a person aged 18-70 years in good health. In DNA form, the CDR3 reads TGTGCCAGCGGCTTATGGGGGGGGAATGTGAACACTGAAGCTTTCTTT. Translation: CASGLWGGNVNTEAFF.